A single sample is the source of the 28 T cell receptor beta chains below, sequenced in a study of T cells after yellow fever vaccination. TCRdb passed the 5' RACE reads through MiXCR, listing each CDR3 protein once. This table holds some 250,000 distinct CDR3 sequences, over 3% found once. The sample here was PBMCs, taken 15 days after the yellow fever booster vaccination. Every receptor here comes from a man younger than 35 who received the YFV17D yellow fever vaccine.

Many counts were recorded for this clonotype. The V gene is TRBV28, the J gene TRBJ2-1, with 14 nucleotides matching TRBD2. The trim removed 6 bases at V and 6 bases at J, leaving 25 bases unmatched. CDR1 is MDHEN, CDR2 SYDVKM, per germline. This CDR3 spans 22 amino acids. The CDR3 is CASRPRQGAFRTSGGQVNEQFF. CDR3 coding DNA: TGTGCCAGCAGACCGCGACAGGGGGCCTTCCGGACTAGCGGGGGGCAGGTCAATGAGCAGTTCTTC.

This clonotype was seen ten or more times. The chain carries TRBV12-3 or TRBV12-4 and TRBJ1-4, with D hard to call. The CDR3 runs to 14 residues. The V end lost 6 bases, the J end lost 1 base, and 9 bases lay between the germline ends. CDR3 bases: TGTGCCAGCAGGTCGGGGTTAACTAATGAAAAACTGTTTTTT. Amino acid sequence: CASRSGLTNEKLFF.

In this sample, this clonotype turned up a few times. This chain joins TRBV13 and TRBJ2-7, with 13 bases fitting TRBD2. Germline V gene sequence: CDR1 PRHDT, CDR2 FYEKMQ (reference sequence). With V trimmed by 4 bases and J by 0 bases, 9 bases remained unmatched. This CDR3 comprises 18 residues. The CDR3 sequence is CASSSTSGGSGFSYEQYF. In DNA, the CDR3 is TGTGCCAGCAGCTCGACTAGCGGGGGGAGTGGGTTCTCCTACGAGCAGTACTTC.

The gene calls are TRBV29-1 and TRBJ2-1, with D possibly TRBD2 on 6 matching bases. The ends were cut back, 7 bases at V and 8 bases at J, with 15 bases in the middle. The CDR3 is made up of 12 amino acids. Looked up from germline, CDR1 is SQVTM and CDR2 is ANQGSEA. The CDR3 DNA is TGCAGCGGGTCAGGAGGGCTTGATGAGCAGTTCTTC. Translating gives CSGSGGLDEQFF.

This clonotype showed up many times. V usage is TRBV5-1 and J usage is TRBJ2-3; 9 bases agree with TRBD1. Germline V gives CDR1 SGHRS, CDR2 YFSETQ. V shed 1 base, J shed 2 bases, and the junction held 5 bases outside the gene matches. The CDR3 is 16 amino acids. CDR3 amino acids: CASSLPGTGITDTQYF. The CDR3 DNA follows: TGCGCCAGCAGCTTGCCCGGGACAGGGATCACAGATACGCAGTATTTT.

This clonotype appeared once. Since a much larger clone is just one base distant, this may be a read error. The V call is TRBV7-2, the J call TRBJ2-1; no clear D gene. CDR3 size: 16 residues. CDR1 and CDR2 (germline): SGHTA, FQGNSA. The CDR3 DNA is TGTGCCAGGAGCTTATTGGGCCTAACGACTTACAATGAGCAGTTCTTC. The encoded protein is CARSLLGLTTYNEQFF.

V is TRBV15 and J is TRBJ2-4, with TRBD1 identical over 9 bases. CDR3 length: 13 amino acids. Per the germline V gene, CDR1 is LNHNV and CDR2 is YYDKDF (reference sequence). V lost 5 bases and J lost 6; bases outside the gene matches: 2. The CDR3, as DNA: TGTGCCACCAGCGAGGGACAGGGAAACATTCAGTACTTC. This sequence encodes CATSEGQGNIQYF.

This clonotype was observed at least ten times. The chain carries TRBV6-2 or TRBV6-3 and TRBJ2-2; D gene ambiguous. The V gene lost 6 bases and the J gene lost 0 bases, with 11 bases spanning the gap. CDR1 MNHEY and CDR2 SVGEGT come from the germline V gene. The CDR3 is made up of 15 amino acids. The chain's CDR3 is CASSQSSANTGELFF. CDR3 sequence (DNA): TGTGCCAGCAGCCAGTCCAGCGCGAACACCGGGGAGCTGTTTTTT.

This clonotype came up many times. The rearrangement uses TRBV11-2 and TRBJ2-1; a possible D gene is TRBD1 (5 bases). The V end lost 2 bases, the J end lost 2 bases, and 10 bases lay between the germline ends. Germline CDR1 and CDR2: SGHAT and FQNNGV. The CDR3 length is 15 residues. The CDR3 nucleotides are TGTGCCAGCAGCTTAACCCAGGGTCCCTACAATGAGCAGTTCTTC. Protein product: CASSLTQGPYNEQFF.

This clonotype appeared many times. The rearrangement links TRBV7-2 to TRBJ2-3, with D perhaps matching TRBD1 (7 bases). The germline V gene has CDR1 SGHTA and CDR2 FQGNSA. Trimming took 6 bases from V and 1 from J, leaving 20 bases between them. The CDR3 covers 17 residues. The CDR3: CASRYPGGLHGTDTQYF. CDR3 bases: TGTGCCAGCAGGTATCCAGGGGGGCTCCACGGCACAGATACGCAGTATTTT.

Ten or more counts support this clonotype. V is TRBV5-1 and J is TRBJ2-5; TRBD1 or TRBD2 may be the D gene (6 bases each). The CDR3 loop spans 15 amino acids. Per germline, CDR1 SGHRS and CDR2 YFSETQ. V was trimmed by 5 bases and J by 4 bases, leaving 18 bases between them. CDR3 residues: CASRQTLGGGETQYF. CDR3 nucleotide sequence: TGCGCCAGCAGACAAACCTTAGGAGGGGGAGAGACCCAGTACTTC.

This clonotype was seen at least ten times. The V gene is TRBV12-3 or TRBV12-4, the J gene TRBJ2-1; TRBD2 aligns across 8 bases. CDR3 size: 13 residues. V lost 6 bases and J lost 10; bases outside the gene matches: 8. The CDR3 region is CASSRGLAGEQFF. CDR3 in DNA: TGTGCCAGCAGCCGTGGACTAGCTGGGGAGCAGTTCTTC.

This clonotype has at least ten counts. This rearrangement joins TRBV18 to TRBJ1-2, with TRBD1 matching 8 bases. Germline values: CDR1 KGHSH, CDR2 LQKENI. CDR3 size: 16 residues. V shed 2 bases and J 5 bases; nucleotides not matched to a gene: 10. Here the CDR3 DNA reads TGTGCCAGCTCACCAAACCGGATAAGACAGGGGTATGGCTACACCTTC. Protein: CASSPNRIRQGYGYTF.

In its sample, this clonotype was seen many times. A read error is possible here, since a much larger clone lies one base away. The V and J genes are TRBV7-2 and TRBJ2-5; D is undetermined. The ends were cut back, 1 base at V and 5 bases at J, with 5 bases in the middle. The CDR3 sequence is 12 residues long. Per germline, CDR1 SGHTA and CDR2 FQGNSA. As DNA, the CDR3 is TGTGCCAGCAGCTTAGGATGGGAGACCCAGTACTTC. Protein product: CASSLGWETQYF. The whole variable domain, filled in from reference TRBV7-2 and TRBJ2-5, reads GAGVSQSPSNKVTEKGKDVELRCDPISGHTALYWYRQSLGQGLEFLIYFQGNSAPDKSGLPSDRFSAERTGGSVSTLTIQRTQQEDSAVYLCASSLGWETQYFGPGTRLLVL.

This clonotype was counted many times. The chain has TRBV4-2 and TRBJ1-2; D gene unclear. This CDR3 spans 15 amino acids. Germline V gene sequence: CDR1 LGHNA, CDR2 YNFKEQ. V lost 0 bases and J 1 base, leaving 9 bases between the germline ends. CDR3 amino acids: CASSQDRSDNYGYTF. DNA for the CDR3: TGTGCCAGCAGCCAAGATCGATCAGATAACTATGGCTACACCTTC.

This clonotype was seen repeatedly, ten times or more. The chain joins TRBV11-2 to TRBJ2-1; 8 bases are a match to TRBD1. J gave up 5 bases and V 3 bases, and 6 bases lay outside the gene matches. This CDR3 region has 15 residues. The germline CDR1 and CDR2 sequences are SGHAT and FQNNGV. This CDR3 reads CASSFRQGRNNEQFF. The CDR3 coding sequence is TGTGCCAGCAGCTTCCGACAGGGGAGAAACAATGAGCAGTTCTTC. Based on the CDR3 plus reference TRBV11-2 and TRBJ2-1, the full variable domain is EAGVAQSPRYKIIEKRQSVAFWCNPISGHATLYWYQQILGQGPKLLIQFQNNGVVDDSQLPKDRFSAERLKGVDSTLKIQPAKLEDSAVYLCASSFRQGRNNEQFFGPGTRLTVL.

Many counts were recorded for this clonotype. The chain links TRBV30 to TRBJ2-4; D unresolved. Trimming took 3 bases from V and 0 from J, leaving 12 bases between them. Germline values: CDR1 GTSNPN, CDR2 SVGIG (reference sequence). This CDR3 is 15 amino acids long. The CDR3 loop reads CAWSPTGLAKNIQYF. The CDR3 nucleotides are TGTGCCTGGAGCCCGACGGGTCTAGCCAAAAACATTCAGTACTTC.

Many counts were recorded for this clonotype. Here the CDR3 reads CASSQRPWGIPKNIQYF. CDR3 coding DNA: TGCGCCAGCAGCCAGAGACCTTGGGGCATTCCCAAAAACATTCAGTACTTC. The chain couples TRBV4-3 to TRBJ2-4, with D possibly matching TRBD1 (5 bases). V was clipped by 3 bases and J by 2 bases, with 17 bases between them. The CDR3 runs to 17 residues. In germline, CDR1 is LGHNA, CDR2 YSLEER.

This clonotype was seen ten or more times. The CDR3 is CASSSGHYYGYTF. The CDR3 coding sequence is TGTGCCAGCAGCTCGGGACACTACTATGGCTACACCTTC. This sequence joins TRBV11-2 and TRBJ1-2; tentatively, D is TRBD1 (6 bases). This CDR3 comprises 13 residues. Trimming left V 4 bases short and J 3 bases short, with 9 bases between. Germline CDR1 and CDR2: SGHAT and FQNNGV.

This clonotype was picked up a small number of times. The chain carries TRBV10-3 and TRBJ2-7, with TRBD2 identical over 16 bases. Germline V gives CDR1 ENHRY, CDR2 SYGVKD. V was clipped by 5 bases and J by 5 bases; unmatched bases: 9. CDR3 size: 17 residues. The CDR3 DNA follows: TGTGCCATCAGTAGGGGACTAGCGGGGGGGCCGGACAACGAGCAGTACTTC. The encoded protein is CAISRGLAGGPDNEQYF.

The table lists this clonotype with many counts. This rearrangement joins TRBV6-5 to TRBJ2-6, with 8 bases matching TRBD1. V lost 6 bases, J lost 0 bases, and 4 bases stayed unmatched. Germline V lookup: CDR1 MNHEY, CDR2 SVGAGI. The CDR3 is 16 amino acids. The CDR3 loop is CASSTTGVSGANVLTF. CDR3 nucleotides: TGTGCCAGCAGCACGACAGGGGTCTCTGGGGCCAACGTCCTGACTTTC.

This clonotype has a count of ten or more. V is TRBV6-6 and J is TRBJ1-5; D is uncertain. In germline, CDR1 is MNHNY, CDR2 SVGAGI (reference sequence). The CDR3 is made up of 15 amino acids. V was clipped by 2 bases and J by 0 bases, with 8 bases between them. The CDR3 spells CASSYGQYSNQPQHF. CDR3 sequence (DNA): TGTGCCAGCAGTTACGGGCAGTATAGCAATCAGCCCCAGCATTTT.

This clonotype came up many times. V and J are TRBV7-3 and TRBJ2-5, with unresolved D. The germline V and J ends were trimmed by 0 bases and 1 base, with 9 bases remaining between them. Germline CDR1 reads SGHTA; CDR2 reads FQGTGA. The CDR3 totals 15 residues. In DNA form, the CDR3 reads TGTGCCAGCAGCTTAACCGGCTATGCCCAAGAGACCCAGTACTTC. Translated: CASSLTGYAQETQYF.

The table lists this clonotype with many counts. The CDR3, as DNA: TGTGCCAGCAGTTTTGGGCGGGCGCAGTATTTT. It translates to CASSFGRAQYF. The rearrangement joins TRBV12-3 or TRBV12-4 to TRBJ2-3, with D perhaps matching TRBD2 (5 bases). Trimming shortened V by 3 bases and J by 10 bases, and 8 bases separated the two germline ends. The CDR3 runs 11 residues.

This clonotype was detected ten times or more. The rearrangement uses TRBV5-1 and TRBJ2-1; TRBD1 aligns across 7 bases. With 2 bases clipped from V and 4 bases from J, the junction kept 6 bases outside the gene matches. The CDR3 has 15 residues. CDR1 SGHRS and CDR2 YFSETQ come from the germline V gene. CDR3 in amino acids: CASSFSDRLYNEQFF. The CDR3, as DNA: TGCGCCAGCAGCTTCTCGGACAGGCTTTACAATGAGCAGTTCTTC.

This clonotype was counted many times. This chain links TRBV5-1 with TRBJ1-2; D gene ambiguous. From germline, CDR1 is SGHRS and CDR2 YFSETQ. V was trimmed by 5 bases and J by 6 bases, leaving 23 bases between them. The CDR3 is made up of 16 amino acids. CDR3 region: CASRSGTGGKVDGYTF. For the CDR3, the DNA is TGCGCCAGCAGATCAGGAACGGGCGGCAAGGTCGATGGCTACACCTTC.

This clonotype came up many times. A read error may account for a junction end that differs from germline. V and J are TRBV20-1 and TRBJ1-2; D call uncertain. This CDR3 is 12 amino acids long. The germline gives CDR1 DFQATT, CDR2 SNEGSKA (reference sequence). The CDR3 reads CSARDDLVRYTF. The CDR3 region has the DNA TGCAGTGCTAGAGATGACCTGGTGCGCTACACTTTC.

This clonotype was seen many times. CDR3 DNA: TGCGCCAGCAGCTTCATGGATACGCAGTATTTT. Translated, it gives CASSFMDTQYF. J is TRBJ2-3 and V is TRBV5-1; D call uncertain. CDR3 size: 11 residues. Germline V lookup: CDR1 SGHRS, CDR2 YFSETQ. Trimming stripped 2 bases from V and 6 bases from J, with 4 bases between.